These 21 T cell receptor beta chains originate from one sample sequenced in a study of T cells after yellow fever vaccination. MiXCR was run by TCRdb on the 5' RACE reads, yielding one entry per CDR3 protein. The repertoire consists of about 340,000 distinct CDR3 sequences, with under 5% occurring once and the leading ten covering 20% to 30%. Sequenced material: PBMCs, taken 5 days after the yellow fever booster vaccination. All receptors come from a young man who received the YFV17D yellow fever vaccine.

CDR3 in DNA: TGTGCCAGCACGGGAGGGGGGGACGCCACCTCCTACAATGAGCAGTTCTTC. Its translation: CASTGGGDATSYNEQFF. The chain is built from TRBV7-9 and TRBJ2-1; 8 bases match TRBD2. Trimming at V came to 7 bases and at J to 0 bases, leaving 11 bases not matched to a gene. From germline, CDR1 is SEHNR and CDR2 FQNEAQ (reference sequence). The CDR3 has 17 residues.

At least ten counts were recorded for this clonotype. The chain uses TRBV10-3 and TRBJ1-4; 9 positions match TRBD1. This CDR3 spans 14 amino acids. Germline V gene sequence: CDR1 ENHRY, CDR2 SYGVKD. The V segment lost 5 bases and the J segment 4 bases; nucleotides outside the gene matches: 2. The CDR3 nucleotides read TGTGCCATCAGTCCGGGACAGGGTAATGAAAAACTGTTTTTT. It translates to CAISPGQGNEKLFF.

This clonotype came up a few times. The chain carries TRBV24-1 and TRBJ2-1; D not certain. The ends were cut back, 7 bases at V and 9 bases at J, with 9 bases in the middle. The germline gives CDR1 KGHDR, CDR2 SFDVKD. The CDR3 is made up of 11 amino acids. The CDR3: CATRGSLEQFF. The DNA for the CDR3 is TGTGCCACCAGAGGCTCTCTTGAGCAGTTCTTC.

This clonotype was picked up many times. J is TRBJ1-4 and V is TRBV12-3 or TRBV12-4, with D uncertain. This CDR3 is 13 amino acids long. V was cut by 6 bases and J by 5 bases, with 10 bases left in between. The CDR3 DNA reads TGTGCCAGCAGCCCCTCCCGAAATGAAAAACTGTTTTTT. Protein product: CASSPSRNEKLFF.

The chain recombines TRBV15 with TRBJ1-5; D not resolved. Germline V gene lookup returns CDR1 LNHNV and CDR2 YYDKDF (reference sequence). This CDR3 has 15 amino acids. With 5 bases removed from V and 7 bases from J, the gap between germline ends came to 18 bases. This CDR3 reads CATSLGRLERQPQHF. In DNA form, the CDR3 reads TGTGCCACCAGCCTAGGACGGCTGGAGAGGCAGCCCCAGCATTTT.

In this sample, this clonotype turned up many times. The chain is built from TRBV10-3 and TRBJ2-3; 8 bases agree with TRBD2. Germline V gene data show CDR1 as ENHRY and CDR2 as SYGVKD. The ends lost 10 bases at V and 2 bases at J; junction bases unmatched: 8. This CDR3 has 14 residues. The DNA for the CDR3 is TGTGCCACCCTAGCGGGTGAGTACACAGATACGCAGTATTTT. Amino acid sequence: CATLAGEYTDTQYF.

CDR3 amino acids: CASSQDWASGGLGTDTQYF. CDR3 DNA sequence: TGTGCCAGCAGCCAAGATTGGGCTAGCGGGGGGCTTGGCACAGATACGCAGTATTTT. This chain uses TRBV3-1 with TRBJ2-3; TRBD2 matches at 11 bases. The J segment lost 1 base and the V segment lost 0 bases, leaving 9 bases of the junction unmatched. CDR1 is LGHDT, CDR2 YNNKEL, per germline (reference sequence). The CDR3 contains 19 residues.

This clonotype occurred many times. The J gene is TRBJ2-3, the V gene TRBV18; D is perhaps TRBD2 (5 bases). CDR1 is KGHSH, CDR2 LQKENI, per germline. Between the trimmed V and J ends, which lost 2 bases and 3 bases, there was a span of 9 bases. This CDR3 has 14 amino acids. The chain's CDR3 is CASSPSGFTDTQYF. CDR3 DNA sequence: TGTGCCAGCTCACCATCGGGATTTACAGATACGCAGTATTTT.

This chain joins TRBV18 and TRBJ1-5; no clear D gene. This CDR3 has 14 residues. V was shortened by 8 bases and J by 0 bases, with 11 bases between the two germline ends. The germline CDR1 and CDR2 sequences are KGHSH and LQKENI. CDR3 nucleotides: TGTGCCAGCACTTATTCGTATAGCAATCAGCCCCAGCATTTT. It is translated as CASTYSYSNQPQHF.

This clonotype was detected ten times or more. The V call is TRBV5-1, the J call TRBJ2-3; TRBD1 agrees at 9 bases. The V gene's germline CDR1 is SGHRS and CDR2 YFSETQ. The CDR3 runs to 16 residues. V shed 4 bases and J 0 bases; nucleotides not matched to a gene: 6. This chain's CDR3 is CASSRTGAHSTDTQYF. In DNA form, the CDR3 reads TGCGCCAGCAGCAGGACAGGGGCGCATAGCACAGATACGCAGTATTTT.

This clonotype was seen a few times. V and J are TRBV10-3 and TRBJ2-5; 9 nucleotides line up with TRBD2. V lost 4 bases and J lost 2; bases outside the gene matches: 2. Germline-derived CDR1 and CDR2 are ENHRY and SYGVKD. The CDR3 covers 14 residues. This chain's CDR3 is CAISGTSEQETQYF. CDR3 sequence (DNA): TGTGCCATCAGTGGGACTAGCGAGCAAGAGACCCAGTACTTC.

The chain links TRBV3-1 to TRBJ2-1, with TRBD2 as a possible D gene (6 bases). The germline V and J ends were trimmed by 2 bases and 2 bases, with 13 bases remaining between them. CDR1 is LGHDT and CDR2 is YNNKEL in the germline V gene (reference sequence). The CDR3 loop spans 16 amino acids. The DNA for the CDR3 is TGTGCCAGCAGCCAATTACGGGACTCCACCTACAATGAGCAGTTCTTC. Translated, it gives CASSQLRDSTYNEQFF.

Ten or more counts support this clonotype. The rearrangement links TRBV9 to TRBJ1-1; D unclear. Trimming cost V 3 bases and J 3 bases, with 6 bases left between them. CDR3 length: 12 amino acids. Looked up from germline, CDR1 is SGDLS and CDR2 is YYNGEE. The CDR3 here is CASSAAHTEAFF. The CDR3 DNA reads TGTGCCAGCAGCGCCGCACACACTGAAGCTTTCTTT.

The CDR3 nucleotides are TGTGCCAGCAGTCCCGCGGGAAGGTTGGAGACCCAGTACTTC. Translation: CASSPAGRLETQYF. The chain uses TRBV7-3 and TRBJ2-5; D may be TRBD2 (6 bases). The V gene's germline CDR1 is SGHTA and CDR2 FQGTGA. The CDR3 extends over 14 amino acids. V gave up 6 bases and J gave up 5 bases, with 16 bases separating them.

As regards this clonotype: This sequence may be a read error, since a much larger clone differs from it by one base. This chain uses TRBV7-9 with TRBJ1-2; D call uncertain. Trimming removed 9 bases at V and 7 bases at J, with 21 bases between. Germline CDR1 is SEHNR and CDR2 is FQNEAQ (reference sequence). CDR3 length: 14 residues. This CDR3 reads CARSLPTAGGGYTF. CDR3 in DNA: TGTGCCAGGAGCCTCCCGACCGCCGGAGGTGGCTACACCTTC.

This clonotype was counted many times. The V gene is TRBV7-9, the J gene TRBJ1-4; D is unclear. The CDR3 is made up of 21 amino acids. V was cut by 1 base and J by 0 bases, with 24 bases left in between. Germline assignment: CDR1 SEHNR and CDR2 FQNEAQ (reference sequence). For the CDR3, the DNA is TGTGCCAGCAGCTTAGTGGTCCCAGATCCTTTACACCTTGCAACTAATGAAAAACTGTTTTTT. Translation: CASSLVVPDPLHLATNEKLFF.

This clonotype was counted ten times or more. CDR3 coding DNA: TGTGCCAGCAGCTTAGAAGGGCAGTTCAATCAGCCCCAGCATTTT. It yields the protein CASSLEGQFNQPQHF. V gene TRBV11-2 combines with J gene TRBJ1-5; no clear D. The CDR3 covers 15 residues. The V end was cut by 0 bases, the J end by 3 bases, with 9 bases between. Germline V gives CDR1 SGHAT, CDR2 FQNNGV.

Ten or more counts support this clonotype. V gene TRBV6-5 combines with J gene TRBJ1-5, with D unresolved. The germline gives CDR1 MNHEY, CDR2 SVGAGI. The length of the CDR3 is 13 residues. Trimming took 5 bases from V and 1 from J, leaving 6 bases between them. The CDR3 DNA is TGTGCCAGCAGTCCCATGAGCAATCAGCCCCAGCATTTT. This sequence encodes CASSPMSNQPQHF.

This clonotype was detected many times. The chain combines TRBV5-1 with TRBJ2-7, with 7 bases fitting TRBD2. The V segment lost 2 bases and the J segment 4 bases; nucleotides outside the gene matches: 3. Per the germline V gene, CDR1 is SGHRS and CDR2 is YFSETQ. This CDR3 has 13 amino acids. The CDR3 here is CASSFFGRYEQYV. CDR3 nucleotide sequence: TGCGCCAGCAGCTTCTTCGGGAGGTACGAGCAGTACGTC.

In its sample, this clonotype was seen many times. The chain carries TRBV6-2 or TRBV6-3 and TRBJ1-2; tentative D call: TRBD1 (5 bases). The CDR3 is 15 amino acids. Germline V gene data show CDR1 as MNHEY and CDR2 as SVGEGT. Trimming shortened V by 4 bases and J by 3 bases, and 15 bases separated the two germline ends. The CDR3 region has the DNA TGTGCCAGCAGTTTTGCCGACAGCGGATACTATGGCTACACCTTC. It encodes CASSFADSGYYGYTF.

This clonotype was picked up a small number of times. V usage is TRBV4-1 and J usage is TRBJ2-3; the match to TRBD2 covers 9 bases. Germline V lookup: CDR1 MGHRA, CDR2 YSYEKL. V lost 4 bases and J lost 5; bases outside the gene matches: 7. The CDR3 is 15 amino acids. This chain's CDR3 is CASSLSSGVGDTQYF. The CDR3, as DNA: TGCGCCAGCAGCCTTTCTAGCGGGGTAGGAGATACGCAGTATTTT.